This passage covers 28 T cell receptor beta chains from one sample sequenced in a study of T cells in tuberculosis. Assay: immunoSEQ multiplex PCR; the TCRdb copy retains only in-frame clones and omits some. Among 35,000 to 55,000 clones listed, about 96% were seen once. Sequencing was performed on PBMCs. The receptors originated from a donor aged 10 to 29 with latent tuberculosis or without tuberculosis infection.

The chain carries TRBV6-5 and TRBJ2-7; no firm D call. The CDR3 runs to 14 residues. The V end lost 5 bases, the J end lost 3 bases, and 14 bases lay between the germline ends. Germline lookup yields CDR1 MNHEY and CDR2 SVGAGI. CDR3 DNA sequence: TGTGCCAGCAGTCCCTCTAGGCTATACTACGAGCAGTACTTC. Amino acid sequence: CASSPSRLYYEQYF.

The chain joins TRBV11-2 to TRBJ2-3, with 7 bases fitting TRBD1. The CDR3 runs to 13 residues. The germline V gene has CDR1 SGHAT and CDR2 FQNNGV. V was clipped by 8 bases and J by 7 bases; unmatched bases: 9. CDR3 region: CASVLTGTNTQYF. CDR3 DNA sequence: TGTGCCAGCGTCCTGACAGGGACGAATACGCAGTATTTT.

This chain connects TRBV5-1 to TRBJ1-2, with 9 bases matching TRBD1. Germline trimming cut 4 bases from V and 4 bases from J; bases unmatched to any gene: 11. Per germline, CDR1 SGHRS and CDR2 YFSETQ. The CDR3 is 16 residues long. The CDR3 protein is CASSPPDRGRFYGYTF. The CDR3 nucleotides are TGCGCCAGCAGCCCACCGGACAGGGGAAGATTCTATGGCTACACCTTC.

The CDR3 loop is CASSSIAGPPEGYTF. CDR3 nucleotides: TGTGCCAGCAGTTCTATCGCGGGACCGCCTGAGGGCTACACCTTC. The genes are TRBV6-5 and TRBJ1-2, with D possibly matching TRBD1 (5 bases). The germline V gene encodes CDR1 MNHEY and CDR2 SVGAGI. This CDR3 spans 15 amino acids. The germline V and J ends were trimmed by 4 bases and 8 bases, with 20 bases remaining between them.

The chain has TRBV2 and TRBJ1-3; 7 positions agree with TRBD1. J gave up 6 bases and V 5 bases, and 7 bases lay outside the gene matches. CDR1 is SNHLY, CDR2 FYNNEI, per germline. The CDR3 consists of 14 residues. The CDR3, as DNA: TGTGCCAGCAGTACCGGGACAGCACCAAACACCATATATTTT. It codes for CASSTGTAPNTIYF.

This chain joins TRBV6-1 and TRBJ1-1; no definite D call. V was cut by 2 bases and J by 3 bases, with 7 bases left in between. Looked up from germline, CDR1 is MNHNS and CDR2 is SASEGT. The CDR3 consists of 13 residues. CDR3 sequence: CASSELRHTEAFF. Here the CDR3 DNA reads TGTGCCAGCAGTGAATTGCGTCACACTGAAGCTTTCTTT.

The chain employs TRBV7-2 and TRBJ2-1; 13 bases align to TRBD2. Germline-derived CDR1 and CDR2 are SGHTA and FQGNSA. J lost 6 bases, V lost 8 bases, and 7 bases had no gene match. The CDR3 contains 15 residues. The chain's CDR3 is CASARTSGRGNEQFF. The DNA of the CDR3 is TGTGCCAGCGCCCGAACTAGCGGGAGGGGCAATGAGCAGTTCTTC.

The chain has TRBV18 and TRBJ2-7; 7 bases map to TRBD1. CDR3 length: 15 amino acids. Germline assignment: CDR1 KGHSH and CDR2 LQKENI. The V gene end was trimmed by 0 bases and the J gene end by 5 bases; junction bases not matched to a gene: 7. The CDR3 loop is CASSPPNRGPHEQYF. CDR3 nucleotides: TGTGCCAGCTCACCACCGAACAGGGGTCCCCACGAGCAGTACTTC. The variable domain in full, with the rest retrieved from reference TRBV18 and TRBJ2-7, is NAGVMQNPRHLVRRRGQEARLRCSPMKGHSHVYWYRQLPEEGLKFMVYLQKENIIDESGMPKERFSAEFPKEGPSILRIQQVVRGDSAAYFCASSPPNRGPHEQYFGPGTRLTVT.

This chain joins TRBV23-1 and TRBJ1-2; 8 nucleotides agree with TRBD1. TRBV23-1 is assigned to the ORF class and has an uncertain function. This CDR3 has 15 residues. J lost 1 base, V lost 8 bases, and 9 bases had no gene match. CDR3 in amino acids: CASQLDRGLNYGYTF. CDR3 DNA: TGCGCCAGCCAGCTTGACAGGGGACTTAACTATGGCTACACCTTC.

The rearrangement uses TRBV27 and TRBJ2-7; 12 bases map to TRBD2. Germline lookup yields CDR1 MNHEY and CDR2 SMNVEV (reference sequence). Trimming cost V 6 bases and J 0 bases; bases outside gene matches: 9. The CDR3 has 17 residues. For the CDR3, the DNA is TGTGCCAGCAGCAGACCTAGCGGGAGGGCTACCTCCTACGAGCAGTACTTC. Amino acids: CASSRPSGRATSYEQYF.

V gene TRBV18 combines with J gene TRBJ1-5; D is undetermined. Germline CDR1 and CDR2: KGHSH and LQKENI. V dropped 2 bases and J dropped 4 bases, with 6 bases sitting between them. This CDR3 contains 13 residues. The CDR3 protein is CASSPDINQPQHF. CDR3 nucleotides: TGTGCCAGCTCACCAGACATTAATCAGCCCCAGCATTTT.

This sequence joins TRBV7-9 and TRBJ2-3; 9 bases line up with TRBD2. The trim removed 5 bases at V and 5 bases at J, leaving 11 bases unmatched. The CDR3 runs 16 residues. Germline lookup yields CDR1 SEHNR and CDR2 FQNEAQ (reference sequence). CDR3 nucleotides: TGTGCCAGCAGCCCAGCGGGCGGGGGGGGGATAGATACGCAGTATTTT. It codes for CASSPAGGGGIDTQYF.

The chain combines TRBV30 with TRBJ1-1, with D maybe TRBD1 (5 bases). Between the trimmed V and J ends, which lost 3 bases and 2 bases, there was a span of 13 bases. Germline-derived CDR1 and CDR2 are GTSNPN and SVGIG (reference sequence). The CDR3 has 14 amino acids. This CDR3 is CAWRRETDNTEAFF. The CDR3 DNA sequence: TGTGCCTGGAGACGAGAGACAGACAACACTGAAGCTTTCTTT.

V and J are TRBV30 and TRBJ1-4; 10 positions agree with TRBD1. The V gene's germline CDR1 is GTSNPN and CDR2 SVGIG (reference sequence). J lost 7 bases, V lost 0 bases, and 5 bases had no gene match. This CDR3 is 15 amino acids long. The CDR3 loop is CAWSVQTGGGEKLFF. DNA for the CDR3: TGTGCCTGGAGTGTCCAGACAGGGGGCGGTGAAAAACTGTTTTTT.

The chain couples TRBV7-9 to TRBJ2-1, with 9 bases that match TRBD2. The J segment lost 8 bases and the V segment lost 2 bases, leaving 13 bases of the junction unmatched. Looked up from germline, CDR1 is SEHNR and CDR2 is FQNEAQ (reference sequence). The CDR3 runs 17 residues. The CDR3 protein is CASSLLWSGTSRHEQFF. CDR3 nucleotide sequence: TGTGCCAGCAGCTTACTATGGTCGGGGACTAGCAGGCATGAGCAGTTCTTC.

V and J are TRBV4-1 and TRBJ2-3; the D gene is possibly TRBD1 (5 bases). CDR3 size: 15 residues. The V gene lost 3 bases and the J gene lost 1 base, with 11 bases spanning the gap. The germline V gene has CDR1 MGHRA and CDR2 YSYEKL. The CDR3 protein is CASSQGIGGTDTQYF. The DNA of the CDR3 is TGCGCCAGCAGCCAGGGGATAGGGGGCACAGATACGCAGTATTTT.

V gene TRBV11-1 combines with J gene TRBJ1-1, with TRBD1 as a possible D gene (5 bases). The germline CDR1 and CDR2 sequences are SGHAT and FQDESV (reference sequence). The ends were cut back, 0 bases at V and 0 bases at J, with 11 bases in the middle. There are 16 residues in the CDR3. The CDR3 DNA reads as TGTGCCAGCAGCTTAGCTAAGACAGCTATGAACACTGAAGCTTTCTTT. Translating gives CASSLAKTAMNTEAFF.

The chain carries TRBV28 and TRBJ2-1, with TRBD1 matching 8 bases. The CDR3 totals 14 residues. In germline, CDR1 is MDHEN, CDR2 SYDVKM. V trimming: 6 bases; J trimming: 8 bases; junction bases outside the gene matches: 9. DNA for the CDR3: TGTGCCAGCAGCCAAGGGGACAGGAGCCATGAGCAGTTCTTC. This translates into CASSQGDRSHEQFF.

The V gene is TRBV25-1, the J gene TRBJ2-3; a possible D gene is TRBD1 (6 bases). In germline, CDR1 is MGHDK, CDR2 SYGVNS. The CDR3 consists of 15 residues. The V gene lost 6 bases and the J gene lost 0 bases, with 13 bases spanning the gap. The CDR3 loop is CASRRTVTSTDTQYF. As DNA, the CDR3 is TGTGCCAGCAGAAGGACAGTTACTAGCACAGATACGCAGTATTTT.

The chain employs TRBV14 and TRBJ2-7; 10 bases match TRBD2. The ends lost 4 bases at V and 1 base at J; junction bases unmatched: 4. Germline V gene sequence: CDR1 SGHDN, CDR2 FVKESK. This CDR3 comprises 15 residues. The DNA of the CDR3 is TGTGCCAGCAGCCTAGCGGGGGGCGTATCCTACGAGCAGTACTTC. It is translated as CASSLAGGVSYEQYF.

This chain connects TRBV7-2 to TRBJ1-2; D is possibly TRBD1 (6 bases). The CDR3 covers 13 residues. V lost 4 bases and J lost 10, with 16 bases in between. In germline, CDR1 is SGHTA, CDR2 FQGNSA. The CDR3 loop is CASSSDRFVAYTF. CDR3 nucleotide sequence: TGTGCCAGCAGCTCCGACAGGTTTGTGGCCTACACCTTC.

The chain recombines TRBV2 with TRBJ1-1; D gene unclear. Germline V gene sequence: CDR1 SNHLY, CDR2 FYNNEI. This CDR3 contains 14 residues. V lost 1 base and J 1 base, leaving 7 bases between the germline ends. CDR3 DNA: TGTGCCAGCAGTGAAGTGCACACGAACACTGAAGCTTTCTTT. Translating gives CASSEVHTNTEAFF.

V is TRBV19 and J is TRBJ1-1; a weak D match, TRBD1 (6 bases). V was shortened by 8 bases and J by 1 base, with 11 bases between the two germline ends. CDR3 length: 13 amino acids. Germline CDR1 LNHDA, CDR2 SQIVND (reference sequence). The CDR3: CASQGGENTEAFF. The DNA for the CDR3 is TGTGCCAGTCAAGGGGGGGAGAACACTGAAGCTTTCTTT.

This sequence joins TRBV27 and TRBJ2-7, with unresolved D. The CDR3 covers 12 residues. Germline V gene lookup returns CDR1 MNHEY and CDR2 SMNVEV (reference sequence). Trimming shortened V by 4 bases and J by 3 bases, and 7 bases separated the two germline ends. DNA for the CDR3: TGTGCCAGCAGTTCATACAACTACGAGCAGTACTTC. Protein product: CASSSYNYEQYF.

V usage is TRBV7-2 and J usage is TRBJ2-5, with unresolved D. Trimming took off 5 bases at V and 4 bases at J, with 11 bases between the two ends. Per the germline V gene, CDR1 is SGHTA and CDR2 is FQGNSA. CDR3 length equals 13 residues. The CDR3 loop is CASSPQVGETQYF. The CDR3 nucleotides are TGTGCCAGCAGCCCTCAGGTGGGAGAGACCCAGTACTTC.

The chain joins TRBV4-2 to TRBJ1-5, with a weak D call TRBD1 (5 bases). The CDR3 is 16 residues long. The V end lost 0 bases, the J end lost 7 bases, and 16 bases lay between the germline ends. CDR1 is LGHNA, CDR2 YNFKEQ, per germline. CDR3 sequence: CASSQDVGTLWQPQHF. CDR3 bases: TGTGCCAGCAGCCAAGATGTGGGGACTCTATGGCAGCCCCAGCATTTT.

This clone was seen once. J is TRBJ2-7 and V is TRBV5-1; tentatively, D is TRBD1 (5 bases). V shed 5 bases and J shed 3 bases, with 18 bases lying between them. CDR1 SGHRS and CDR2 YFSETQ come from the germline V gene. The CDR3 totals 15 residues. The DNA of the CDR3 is TGCGCCAGCAGACAAGACCAGGGAATGTTCTACGAGCAGTACTTC. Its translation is CASRQDQGMFYEQYF. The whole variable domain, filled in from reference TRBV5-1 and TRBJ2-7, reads KAGVTQTPRYLIKTRGQQVTLSCSPISGHRSVSWYQQTPGQGLQFLFEYFSETQRNKGNFPGRFSGRQFSNSRSEMNVSTLELGDSALYLCASRQDQGMFYEQYFGPGTRLTVT.

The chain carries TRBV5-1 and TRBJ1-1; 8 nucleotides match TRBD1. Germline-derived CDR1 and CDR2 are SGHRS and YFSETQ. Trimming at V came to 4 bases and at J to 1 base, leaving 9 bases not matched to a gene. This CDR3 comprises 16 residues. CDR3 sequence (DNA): TGCGCCAGCAGCACGGACAGGGCGTCCAGGAACACTGAAGCTTTCTTT. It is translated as CASSTDRASRNTEAFF.